The clone carrying this T cell receptor (beta chain) was observed a few times. Germline V gene lookup returns CDR1 MDHEN and CDR2 SYDVKM. V lost 3 bases and J lost 4; bases outside the gene matches: 8. This CDR3 region has 16 residues. A J-beta primer mix and a sample-barcoded 5' primer were used in a second PCR of roughly 6 to 12 cycles. Every sample gave at least 2.5 million paired-end reads containing CDR3. A single record per CDR3 protein comes from TCRdb applying MiXCR to the 5' RACE reads. The table records about 620,000 distinct CDR3 sequences, 21% of them present only once. The record originates from a study of blood T cells in healthy people across ages. About the research overall: About one barcoded TCR beta cDNA was captured per two T cells.

Healthy Russian Caucasian donors spanned ages about 6 to 100 years. A minimum of 5 micrograms of total RNA was extracted per sample. Sequencing was carried out using blood. This clonotype originated in a man aged 70-80 years in good health. V gene TRBV28 combines with J gene TRBJ1-4; 7 nucleotides match TRBD1. This CDR3 reads CASSFPHRGSNEKLFF. For the CDR3, the DNA is TGTGCCAGCAGTTTTCCGCACAGGGGCAGTAATGAAAAACTGTTTTTT.